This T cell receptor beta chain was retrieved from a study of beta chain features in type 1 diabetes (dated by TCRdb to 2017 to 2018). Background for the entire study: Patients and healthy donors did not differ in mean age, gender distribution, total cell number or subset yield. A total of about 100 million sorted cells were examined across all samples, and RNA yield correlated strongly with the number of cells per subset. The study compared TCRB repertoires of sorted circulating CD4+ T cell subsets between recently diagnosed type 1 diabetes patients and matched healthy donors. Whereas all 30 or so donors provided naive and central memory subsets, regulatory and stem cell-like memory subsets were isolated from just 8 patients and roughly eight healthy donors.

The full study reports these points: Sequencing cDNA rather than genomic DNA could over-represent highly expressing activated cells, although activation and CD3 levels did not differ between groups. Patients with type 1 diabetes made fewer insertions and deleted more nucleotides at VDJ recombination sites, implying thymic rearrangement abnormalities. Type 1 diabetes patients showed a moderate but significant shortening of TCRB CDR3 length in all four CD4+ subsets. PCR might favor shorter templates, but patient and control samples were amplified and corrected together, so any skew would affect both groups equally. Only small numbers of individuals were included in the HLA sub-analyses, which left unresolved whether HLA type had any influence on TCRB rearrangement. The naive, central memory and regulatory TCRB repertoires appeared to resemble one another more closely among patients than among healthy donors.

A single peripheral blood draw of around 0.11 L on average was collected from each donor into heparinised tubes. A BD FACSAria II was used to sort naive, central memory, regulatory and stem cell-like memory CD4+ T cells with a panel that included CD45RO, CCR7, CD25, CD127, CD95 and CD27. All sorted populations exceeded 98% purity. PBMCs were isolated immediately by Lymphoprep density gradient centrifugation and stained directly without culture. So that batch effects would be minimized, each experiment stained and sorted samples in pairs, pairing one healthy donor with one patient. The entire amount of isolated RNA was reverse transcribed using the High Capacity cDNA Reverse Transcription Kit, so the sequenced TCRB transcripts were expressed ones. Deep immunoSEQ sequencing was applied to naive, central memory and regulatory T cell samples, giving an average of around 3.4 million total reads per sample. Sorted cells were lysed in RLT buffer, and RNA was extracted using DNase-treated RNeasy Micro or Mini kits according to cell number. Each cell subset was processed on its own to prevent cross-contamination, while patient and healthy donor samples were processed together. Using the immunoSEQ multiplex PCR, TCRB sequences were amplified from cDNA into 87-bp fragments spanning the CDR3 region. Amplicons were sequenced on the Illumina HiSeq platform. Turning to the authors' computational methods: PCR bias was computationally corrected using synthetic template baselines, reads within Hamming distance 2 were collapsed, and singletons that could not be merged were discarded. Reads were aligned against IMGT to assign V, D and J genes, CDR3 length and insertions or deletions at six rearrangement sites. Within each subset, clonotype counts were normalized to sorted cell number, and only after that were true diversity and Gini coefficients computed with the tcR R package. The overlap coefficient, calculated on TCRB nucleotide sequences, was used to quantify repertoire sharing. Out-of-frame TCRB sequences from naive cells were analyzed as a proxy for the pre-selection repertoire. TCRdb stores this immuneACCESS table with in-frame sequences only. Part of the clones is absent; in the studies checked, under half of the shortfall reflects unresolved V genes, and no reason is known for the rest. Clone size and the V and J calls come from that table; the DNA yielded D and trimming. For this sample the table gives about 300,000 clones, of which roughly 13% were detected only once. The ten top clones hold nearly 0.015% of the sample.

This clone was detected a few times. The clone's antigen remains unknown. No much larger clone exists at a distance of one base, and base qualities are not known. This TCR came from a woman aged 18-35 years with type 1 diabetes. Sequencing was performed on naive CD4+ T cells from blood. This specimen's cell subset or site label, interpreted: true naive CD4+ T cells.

The nucleotide sequence reads as follows: TGTGCCAGCAGCCGGACTAGGGGGGTTTCCTCAGATACGCAGTATTTT. The encoded protein is CASSRTRGVSSDTQYF. The chain is encoded by TRBV5-4 joined to TRBJ2-3, and TRBD2 may be the D gene, going by 7 matching bases. The CDR3, cysteine through phenylalanine, is 16 amino acids long. Only CDR3 DNA is held: 48 bases, read in frame from base 1. V and J are truncated by 4 bases and 4 bases respectively, leaving an intervening sequence of 19 bases. The germline V gene (reference sequence) supplies CDR1 SGHNT and CDR2 YYREEE.